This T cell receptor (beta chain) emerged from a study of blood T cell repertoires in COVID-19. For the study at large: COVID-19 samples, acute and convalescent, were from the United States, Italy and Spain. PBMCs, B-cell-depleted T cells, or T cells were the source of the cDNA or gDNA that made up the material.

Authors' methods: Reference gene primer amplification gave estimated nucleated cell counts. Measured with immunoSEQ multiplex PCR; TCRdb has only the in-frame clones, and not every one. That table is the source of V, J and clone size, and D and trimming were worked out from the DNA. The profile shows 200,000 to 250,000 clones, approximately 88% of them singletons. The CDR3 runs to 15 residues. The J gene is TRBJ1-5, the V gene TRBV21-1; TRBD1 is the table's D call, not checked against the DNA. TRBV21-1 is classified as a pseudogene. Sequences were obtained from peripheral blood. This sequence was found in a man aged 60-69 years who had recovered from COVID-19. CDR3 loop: CASSKMRSGVQPQHF. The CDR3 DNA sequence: TGTGCCAGCAGCAAAATGAGGTCAGGGGTTCAGCCCCAGCATTTT.